This TCR beta chain was observed in a study of PD-1 blockade in mismatch repair-deficient tumors. The protocol was immunoSEQ multiplex PCR, while the TCRdb copy is restricted to in-frame clones and leaves out a portion. The sample shows under 50,000 clones, approximately 80% of them seen only once. Findings of the study overall: Rapid post-treatment expansion, then contraction, generally preceding radiologic response, marked tumor-resident clones.

As concerns this clone: Antigen specificity is unknown.

The sequence was collected from an adult with mismatch repair-deficient cancer. This specimen was PBMCs, taken less than 40 weeks after starting pembrolizumab.

In DNA form, the CDR3 reads TGTGCCAGCAGCCAGGAACCCGGGACTAGCGGGAGGTACGAGCAGTACTTC. Its protein is CASSQEPGTSGRYEQYF. V is TRBV4-2 and J is TRBJ2-7, with TRBD2 matching over 15 bases. This CDR3 is built from 17 residues. V was clipped by 3 bases and J by 4 bases; unmatched bases: 7. Germline CDR1 and CDR2: LGHNA and YNFKEQ.